This is a list of T cell receptor beta chains from one sample in a study of CXCR3-negative and CXCR3-positive naive CD8 T cells. TCRdb reanalyzed the 5' RACE reads and collapses them to one entry per CDR3 protein, without DNA. The table for this sample gives about 130,000 distinct CDR3 sequences. The sequencing input was naive CXCR3+ CD8+ T cells from blood. Receptors were obtained from a human donor in good health. Some clones in this sample may be carry-over from other donors' samples. CDR3s include the opening cysteine and the closing phenylalanine or tryptophan. Expanded clones get a size class; other rows say once, few or many, or leave the size out.

- TRBJ2-1 TRBV7-9 CASSYGQGAHNEQFF
- TRBJ2-7 TRBV3-1 CASRGLADYEQYF
- TRBJ2-7 TRBV27 CASSLSAGVYEQYF
- TRBJ2-7 TRBV12-3/TRBV12-4 CASSLQGDEQYF
- TRBJ2-7 TRBV10-3 CAFAPGLDYEQYF
- TRBJ1-1 TRBV6-5 CASSYSREDTEAFF
- TRBJ2-5 TRBV7-2 CASSRGTSGEWETQYF
- TRBJ2-1 TRBV6-2/TRBV6-3 CASSYSWTSGTNEQFF
- TRBJ2-3 TRBV3-1 CASSQEFGTGLYTQYF
- TRBJ1-1 TRBV5-5 CASSPLGDSMNTEAFF
- TRBJ2-7 TRBV5-5 CASSSLTGKHSYEQYF
- TRBJ2-1 TRBV11-2 CASSLHSSYNEQFF
- TRBJ2-1 TRBV4-3 CASSPSGGGSYNEQFF
- TRBJ1-5 TRBV20-1 CSASEGVDHQPQHF
- TRBJ2-1 TRBV20-1 CSAAPTSGTNNEQFF
- TRBJ2-2 TRBV6-1 CASSDLAGGLSTWNTGELFF
- TRBJ2-7 TRBV20-1 CSAPGGTSDEQYF
- TRBJ2-1 TRBV10-3 CATGGPKAGQFF
- TRBJ1-1 TRBV7-2 CASAGGSGTEAFF
- TRBJ2-1 TRBV6-2/TRBV6-3 CASSYRGSWNEQFF
- TRBJ2-3 TRBV10-3 CAISEGDTQYF
- TRBJ1-3 TRBV14 CASSQEISGNTIYF
- TRBJ2-1 TRBV28 CASRTTAPGGINEQFF
- TRBJ2-1 TRBV7-9 CASSQIPGTSGGPDHYNEQFF
- TRBJ2-5 TRBV5-5 CASSLRRTDYYQETQYF
- TRBJ2-7 TRBV25-1 CASSITGTGGYEQYF
- TRBJ2-7 TRBV20-1 CSARDRTAMWSEQYF
- TRBJ2-3 TRBV7-9 CASSNSGSTDTQYF
- TRBJ2-3 TRBV21-1 CAPFVGEADTQYF
- TRBJ2-7 TRBV2 CASRDINSYEQYF
- TRBJ1-5 TRBV7-9 CASSFGPAQGTPQPQHF
- TRBJ2-7 TRBV7-9 CASSPYSDMTYEQYF
- TRBJ2-1 TRBV7-9 CASSLATGPRYNEQFF
- TRBJ1-1 TRBV27 CASSFTGMATEAFF
- TRBJ2-7 TRBV20-1 CSARERGHSYEQYF
- TRBJ2-5 TRBV7-6 CASSPPADRGWETQYF
- TRBJ2-7 TRBV20-1 CSASGASGPYEQYF
- TRBJ1-2 TRBV7-9 CASSFDSDGYTF
- TRBJ1-1 TRBV14 CASSQSIGPTEAFF
- TRBJ1-4 TRBV6-1 CASSEVGAGVGEKLFF
- TRBJ2-1 TRBV7-9 CASSLARGGHEQFF
- TRBJ1-4 TRBV6-6 CASSYSGGANEKLFF
- TRBJ1-2 TRBV14 CASSQVLRDGYTF
- TRBJ1-1 TRBV12-3/TRBV12-4 CASSPDRAYTEAFF
medium-sized TRBJ1-1 TRBV29-1 CSVEWGMNTEAFF
- TRBJ1-2 TRBV7-2 CASSLGGQGATNYGYTF
- TRBJ2-7 TRBV29-1 CSVVGSTYEQYF
- TRBJ2-5 TRBV29-1 CSVLETGVGETQYF
- TRBJ2-7 TRBV28 CASSPRDRDHEQYF
- TRBJ2-2 TRBV4-3 CASSQAGQYTGELFF
- TRBJ2-3 TRBV27 CASSFEAGWTDTQYF
- TRBJ2-7 TRBV27 CASSFSSGRTYEQYF
- TRBJ2-3 TRBV3-1 CASSQTTSPPTDTQYF
- TRBJ2-7 TRBV20-1 CSASFWDRGPYEQYF
- TRBJ1-1 TRBV20-1 CSARDGQGAPGTEAFF
- TRBJ2-7 TRBV28 CASREPEPFYEQYF
- TRBJ2-7 TRBV7-9 CASSSSAAYEQYF